This T cell receptor beta chain was sequenced during a study of shared clonotypes between healthy human individuals. Germline V gene data show CDR1 as SGHNT and CDR2 as YYREEE (reference sequence). V lost 0 bases to trimming and J lost 0 bases; unmatched junction nucleotides: 6. The CDR3 runs 18 residues. CD45RO-negative, CCR7-positively selected cells formed the naive CD8 fraction, excluding terminally differentiated effector memory CD45RA+ cells. Using immunoSEQ multiplex PCR, the repertoire was profiled, and TCRdb retains in-frame clones only, with some absent. In the table there are about 2.1 million clones, just under 95% of which are singletons.

This clonotype originated in a man younger than 30 in good health. Some clones in this sample may be carry-over from other donors' samples. This rearrangement joins TRBV5-4 to TRBJ1-1, with 12 bases fitting TRBD1. Sequencing was carried out using naive CD8+ T cells from PBMCs. CDR3 protein: CASSLGGTGGFMNTEAFF. The CDR3 bases are TGTGCCAGCAGCTTGGGCGGGACAGGGGGCTTCATGAACACTGAAGCTTTCTTT.